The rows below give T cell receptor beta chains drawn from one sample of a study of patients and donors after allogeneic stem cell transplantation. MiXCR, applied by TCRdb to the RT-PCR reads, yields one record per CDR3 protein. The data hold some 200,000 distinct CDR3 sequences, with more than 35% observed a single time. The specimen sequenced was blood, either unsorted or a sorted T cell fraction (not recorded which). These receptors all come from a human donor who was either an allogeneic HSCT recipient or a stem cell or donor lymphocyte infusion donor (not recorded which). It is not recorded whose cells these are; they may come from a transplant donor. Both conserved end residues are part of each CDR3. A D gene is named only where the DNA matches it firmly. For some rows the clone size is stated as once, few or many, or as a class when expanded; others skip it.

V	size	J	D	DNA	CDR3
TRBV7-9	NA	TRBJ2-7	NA	TGTGCCAGCAGCTTAGGTTGGAGCGTAACCCCCTACGAGCAGTACTTC	CASSLGWSVTPYEQYF
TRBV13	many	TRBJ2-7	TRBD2	TGTGCCAGCAGTCACGGGACTAGCGGTATCTACGAGCAGTACTTC	CASSHGTSGIYEQYF
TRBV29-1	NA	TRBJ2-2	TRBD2	TGCAGCGTTGATCCGGGAGGGGGTACCGGGGAGCTGTTTTTT	CSVDPGGGTGELFF
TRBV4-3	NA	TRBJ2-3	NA	TGCGCCAGCAGCCAAGATACAGGTGAAGATACGCAGTATTTT	CASSQDTGEDTQYF
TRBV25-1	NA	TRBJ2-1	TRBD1	TGTGCCAGCAGAACAGGGGAGAGTGAGCAGTTCTTC	CASRTGESEQFF
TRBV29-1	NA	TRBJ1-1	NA	TGCAGCGTGCGGGACACAAACACTGAAGCTTTCTTT	CSVRDTNTEAFF
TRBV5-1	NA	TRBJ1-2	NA	TGCGCCAGCAGCTTGCCGGGGATCAATGGCTACACCTTC	CASSLPGINGYTF
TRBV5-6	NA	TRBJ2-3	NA	TGTGCCAGCAGCTTACAAGGTTTGGTAGATACGCAGTATTTT	CASSLQGLVDTQYF
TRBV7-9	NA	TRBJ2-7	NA	TGTGCCAAAGGGGACGGCTACGAGCAGTACTTC	CAKGDGYEQYF
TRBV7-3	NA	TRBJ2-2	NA	TGTGCCAGCAGCCCCACAAATGGGGCCGGGGAGCTGTTTTTT	CASSPTNGAGELFF
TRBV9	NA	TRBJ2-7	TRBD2	TGTGCCAGCAGCGCAGCGGGACCCTCCTACGAGCAGTACTTC	CASSAAGPSYEQYF
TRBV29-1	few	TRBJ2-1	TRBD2	TGCAGCGTTACACTAGCGGGAGTTGTGAATGAGCAGTTCTTC	CSVTLAGVVNEQFF
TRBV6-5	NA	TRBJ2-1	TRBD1	TGTGCCAGCAGCGGGACAGGGAATTCCTACAATGAGCAGTTCTTC	CASSGTGNSYNEQFF
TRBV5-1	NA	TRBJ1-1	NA	TGCGCCAGCAACTGGGGAGGGGGGGGGAACACTGAAGCTTTCTTT	CASNWGGGGNTEAFF
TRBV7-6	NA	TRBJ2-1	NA	TGTGCCAGCAGCTTAGGGTTTTACAATGAGCAGTTCTTC	CASSLGFYNEQFF
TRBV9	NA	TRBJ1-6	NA	TGTGCCAGCAGCATCACAGGGTATTCACCCCTCCACTTT	CASSITGYSPLHF
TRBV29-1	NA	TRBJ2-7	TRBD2	TGCAGCGTTGTCCTAGCGGGAGGGATCTACGAGCAGTACTTC	CSVVLAGGIYEQYF
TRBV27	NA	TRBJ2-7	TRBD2	TGTGCCAGCAGTTTGGACGGGAGGGCCTTCGAGCAGTACTTC	CASSLDGRAFEQYF
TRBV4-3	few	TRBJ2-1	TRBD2	TGCGCCAGCAGCCAAACGACTAGCGGGAGAACGTTCTTC	CASSQTTSGRTFF
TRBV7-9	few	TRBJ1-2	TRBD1	TGTGCCAGCAGCTCGGGACAGGGTTATGGCTACACCTTC	CASSSGQGYGYTF
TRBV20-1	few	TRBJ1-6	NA	TGCAGTGCTAGGATCGGCCGGGTTTTAATGGATTCACCCCTCCACTTT	CSARIGRVLMDSPLHF
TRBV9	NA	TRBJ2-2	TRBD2	TGTGCCAGCAGCGTATCGGTGACTAGCGGAACCGGGGAGCTGTTTTTT	CASSVSVTSGTGELFF
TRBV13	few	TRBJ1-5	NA	TGTGCCAGCAGCTTAGGACTCCGCAATCAGCCCCAGCATTTT	CASSLGLRNQPQHF
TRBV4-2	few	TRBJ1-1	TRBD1	TGTGCCAGCAGCCAAGATCCTTTCAGGGTACAGGGGGACACTGAAGCTTTCTTT	CASSQDPFRVQGDTEAFF
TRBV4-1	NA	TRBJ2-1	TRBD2	TGCGCCAGCAGCCAAGATCCGCCTAGCGGGTACAATGAGCAGTTCTTC	CASSQDPPSGYNEQFF
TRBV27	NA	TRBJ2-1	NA	TGTGCCAGCAGTTTATCGGGGAGCGACAATGAGCAGTTCTTC	CASSLSGSDNEQFF
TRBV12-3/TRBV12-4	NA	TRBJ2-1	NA	TGTGCCAGCAGTCCCCTTTCCGAGCAGTTCTTC	CASSPLSEQFF
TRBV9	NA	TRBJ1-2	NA	TGTGCCAGCAGCGTAGTTCAGGGCGGGTATGGCTACACCTTC	CASSVVQGGYGYTF
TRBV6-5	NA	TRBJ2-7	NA	TGTGCCAGCAGTTACCGCTCGGGGACGGGCTCCTACGAGCAGTACTTC	CASSYRSGTGSYEQYF
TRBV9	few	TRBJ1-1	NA	TGTGCCAGCAGCGTAGAGGGGGGCCCCACTGAAGCTTTCTTT	CASSVEGGPTEAFF
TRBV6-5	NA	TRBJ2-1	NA	TGTGCCAGCAGTTCCCCCGGTGACAATGAGCAGTTCTTC	CASSSPGDNEQFF
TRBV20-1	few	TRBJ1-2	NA	TGCAGTGCTAGAGATCTCTGGGGCTACACCTTC	CSARDLWGYTF
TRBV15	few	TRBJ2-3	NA	TGTGCCACCAGCAGCCTAACCCCAAGTCCGGGAATAGAAGATACGCAGTATTTT	CATSSLTPSPGIEDTQYF
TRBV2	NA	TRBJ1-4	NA	TGTGCCAGCAGTGCCGACCGCCTAAGTGAAAAACTGTTTTTT	CASSADRLSEKLFF
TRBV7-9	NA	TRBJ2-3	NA	TGTGCCAGCAGCCCAGGGGATTCGGGAGATACGCAGTATTTT	CASSPGDSGDTQYF
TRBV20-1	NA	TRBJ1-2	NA	TGCAGTGCTAGAGATTTCCGGGGCCCCCTTCGTGGCTACACCTTC	CSARDFRGPLRGYTF
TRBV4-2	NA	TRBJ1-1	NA	TGTGCCAGCAGCCAAGAACCGGACTGGAACACTGAAGCTTTCTTT	CASSQEPDWNTEAFF
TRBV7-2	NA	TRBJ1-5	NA	TGTGCCAGCAGCCAGGCGATAGGGCAGGGGAGTCCCCAGCATTTT	CASSQAIGQGSPQHF
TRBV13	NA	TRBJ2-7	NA	TGTGCCAGCAGCTTCCTGTTTAGCCCTAAGGGCTACGAGCAGTACTTC	CASSFLFSPKGYEQYF
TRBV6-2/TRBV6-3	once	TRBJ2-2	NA	TGTGCCAGCAACAGACGGGAGTCCTCTACCGGGGAGCTGTTTTTT	CASNRRESSTGELFF
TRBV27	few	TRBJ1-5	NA	TGTGCCAGCAGTTTCCGGAGCAATCAGCCCCAGCATTTT	CASSFRSNQPQHF
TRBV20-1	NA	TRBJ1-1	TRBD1	TGCAGTGCTGGGACGGACAGGGGGGTTCTGGCTGAAGCTTTCTTT	CSAGTDRGVLAEAFF
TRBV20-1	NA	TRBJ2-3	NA	TGCAGTGCTAGACTAGCGCAGGATACGCAGTATTTT	CSARLAQDTQYF
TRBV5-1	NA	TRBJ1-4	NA	TGCGCCAGCAGAATCGGACAGCCATATGAAAAACTGTTTTTT	CASRIGQPYEKLFF
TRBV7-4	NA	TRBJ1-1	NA	TGTGCCGGGCCCCATACTCCCAGAGGAGCTTTCTTT	CAGPHTPRGAFF
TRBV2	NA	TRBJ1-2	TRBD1	TGTGCCAGCAGCGACAGGGCTTTGGACTATGGCTACACCTTC	CASSDRALDYGYTF
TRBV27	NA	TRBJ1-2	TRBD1	TGTGCCAGCAGTACCGTGGGGACAGGGAGTTATGGCTACACCTTC	CASSTVGTGSYGYTF
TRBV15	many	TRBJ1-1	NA	TGTGCCACCAGCGGCTTCTGGGACGGCACTGAAGCTTTCTTT	CATSGFWDGTEAFF
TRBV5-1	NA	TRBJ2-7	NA	TGCGCCACCGCCCGAACAGGACCCCCATACTACGAGCAGTACTTC	CATARTGPPYYEQYF